This T cell receptor beta chain was sequenced in a study of T-cell memory formation after mild COVID-19. For the study at large: Clustering of TCRs was largely donor specific.

Trimming cost V 3 bases and J 6 bases, with 12 bases left between them. In germline, CDR1 is SEHNR, CDR2 FQNEAQ (reference sequence). This CDR3 is 14 amino acids long. Sample barcodes and UMIs were carried by the TCR alpha and TCR beta cDNA libraries that 5'RACE generated with constant-segment primers. TCRdb reprocessed the 5' RACE reads with MiXCR, giving one entry per CDR3 protein. Among around 300,000 distinct CDR3 sequences, roughly 17% were seen once, and the ten largest hold 20% to 25%. Findings of the study overall: The main location of contracting CD4+ clones was CM and EM, and that of contracting CD8+ clones was EMRA. Balance between CD4 and CD8 was seen in clones contracting day 15 to 85, and a CD4+ lean was seen in later expanders.

Notes on this clonotype: Its antigen is as yet unknown.

The source is a man between 18 and 29 years old who had mild COVID-19 (a few samples of this study predate the infection). Cell type and time point are not known. Sequenced input: PBMCs or a T cell subset sorted from them (not recorded which). The chain uses TRBV7-9 and TRBJ2-1, with D tentatively TRBD1 (5 bases). Written as DNA, the CDR3 is TGTGCCAGCAGCTTGCCAGGGTTCCTCAATGAGCAGTTCTTC. Translation: CASSLPGFLNEQFF. Based on the CDR3 plus reference TRBV7-9 and TRBJ2-1, the full variable domain is DTGVSQNPRHKITKRGQNVTFRCDPISEHNRLYWYRQTLGQGPEFLTYFQNEAQLEKSRLLSDRFSAERPKGSFSTLEIQRTEQGDSAMYLCASSLPGFLNEQFFGPGTRLTVL.